This TCR beta chain is from a study of T cell changes during pregnancy in multiple sclerosis (dated by TCRdb to about 2019). In the study overall: The study examined how the T cell repertoire changed over the course of pregnancy in women with multiple sclerosis.

The library was obtained by the immunoSEQ multiplex PCR assay. TCRdb carries this immuneACCESS record with in-frame sequences only. Its versions omit some clonotypes, under half of them owing to an unresolved V gene in the studies checked, with the rest unexplained. This sample lists about 72,000 clones; approximately 90% were detected once. The top ten constitute under 2% of the sample. The V end loses 5 bases and the J end loses 0 bases, and a stretch of 11 bases separates them. Including cysteine and phenylalanine, the CDR3 has 14 amino acids. Kept here is only the CDR3 DNA, which spans 42 bases and is read in frame from base 1. The germline V gene sets CDR1 to SGHTA and CDR2 to FQGNSA. Regarding this clone: Its antigen remains unidentified. One base away there is no much larger clone; base qualities are not given.

The TCR originated in a female donor in good health, enrolled as a control in a pregnancy study. This sample comprised peripheral blood, obtained in the first trimester of pregnancy. The chain uses TRBV7-2 and TRBJ2-7, with no confident D gene call. CDR3 sequence: CASSHKPISYEQYF. The nucleotide sequence is given as TGTGCCAGCAGCCACAAACCCATCTCCTACGAGCAGTACTTC.